The 18 T cell receptor beta chains in this list originate from one sample, sequenced in a study of blood T cell repertoires in COVID-19 (dated by TCRdb to the early 2020s). Receptors were amplified or captured by the immunoSEQ multiplex PCR assay. TCRdb holds this immuneACCESS table with in-frame rearrangements only. Some clones are missing; in checked studies, unresolved V genes explain under half, and the rest has no known cause. The sample has roughly 500,000 clones on record, 88% of them singletons. The biggest ten clones account for over 1.5% of the sample. The sample consisted of PBMCs or T cells enriched from blood (not recorded which). The receptors originated from a woman aged 40 to 49 who had recovered from COVID-19.

CDR3 sequence: CASSQGTWQPQHF. CDR3 in DNA: TGTGCCAGCAGCCAGGGGACGTGGCAGCCCCAGCATTTT. The chain combines TRBV27 with TRBJ1-5, with D tentatively TRBD1 (6 bases). There are 13 residues in the CDR3. Germline V gene lookup returns CDR1 MNHEY and CDR2 SMNVEV (reference sequence). Trimming left V 6 bases short and J 7 bases short, with 13 bases between.

This chain links TRBV5-4 with TRBJ2-1, with D possibly matching TRBD2 (5 bases). V gave up 4 bases and J gave up 6 bases, with 20 bases separating them. CDR3 length: 16 residues. Per germline, CDR1 SGHNT and CDR2 YYREEE (reference sequence). The CDR3 sequence is CASSPSGISILNEQFF. In DNA form, the CDR3 reads TGTGCCAGCAGCCCCTCCGGGATCTCGATTCTCAATGAGCAGTTCTTC.

J is TRBJ2-5 and V is TRBV29-1; no firm D call. V was cut by 5 bases and J by 5 bases, with 12 bases left in between. Germline-derived CDR1 and CDR2 are SQVTM and ANQGSEA. This CDR3 is 12 amino acids long. For the CDR3, the DNA is TGCAGCGTTTGGCTAGGCTGGGAGACCCAGTACTTC. Residues: CSVWLGWETQYF. The variable domain in full, with the rest retrieved from reference TRBV29-1 and TRBJ2-5, is SAVISQKPSRDICQRGTSLTIQCQVDSQVTMMFWYRQQPGQSLTLIATANQGSEATYESGFVIDKFPISRPNLTFSTLTVSNMSPEDSSIYLCSVWLGWETQYFGPGTRLLVL.

Details on this clone: The sample contains more than one DNA sequence encoding this CDR3. The chain employs TRBV18 and TRBJ1-2, with 8 bases that match TRBD1. The CDR3 sequence is 15 residues long. Germline lookup yields CDR1 KGHSH and CDR2 LQKENI. The ends lost 1 base at V and 2 bases at J; junction bases unmatched: 3. CDR3 residues: CASSPRTGSNYGYTF. The CDR3 region has the DNA TGTGCCAGCTCACCACGGACAGGGAGCAACTATGGCTACACCTTC.

The chain uses TRBV12-5 and TRBJ2-5; TRBD2 matches 8 bases. The trim removed 5 bases at V and 2 bases at J, leaving 1 base unmatched. The CDR3 consists of 13 residues. Germline CDR1 LGHNT, CDR2 FRNRAP. CDR3 protein: CASGTSGQETQYF. CDR3 nucleotides: TGTGCTAGTGGTACTAGCGGACAAGAGACCCAGTACTTC. Full variable domain (outside the CDR3, taken from reference TRBV12-5 and TRBJ2-5): DARVTQTPRHKVTEMGQEVTMRCQPILGHNTVFWYRQTMMQGLELLAYFRNRAPLDDSGMPKDRFSAEMPDATLATLKIQPSEPRDSAVYFCASGTSGQETQYFGPGTRLLVL.

The CDR3 DNA sequence: TGTGCCACCAGCAGGGACCAGGATCTCGGGAGGGAGCAGTACTTC. It is translated as CATSRDQDLGREQYF. The rearrangement links TRBV15 to TRBJ2-7; 7 bases fit TRBD2. V dropped 3 bases and J dropped 7; count of bases not matched to a gene: 12. Germline CDR1 and CDR2: LNHNV and YYDKDF (reference sequence). The CDR3 contains 15 residues.

The chain links TRBV3-1 (or the pseudogene TRBV3-2) to TRBJ1-4; TRBD1 aligns across 8 bases. The length of the CDR3 is 16 residues. Germline values: CDR1 LGHDT, CDR2 YNNKEL (reference sequence). J was trimmed by 3 bases and V by 4 bases; bases with no gene match: 7. DNA of the CDR3: TGTGCCAGCAGCCCCTTTCGGACAGGGTCTAATGAAAAACTGTTTTTT. Residues: CASSPFRTGSNEKLFF.

The CDR3 DNA follows: TGCGCCACCAGAAAGTACAGTCCAGGGGCTAATGAAAAACTGTTTTTT. Translating it yields CATRKYSPGANEKLFF. V usage is TRBV10-1 and J usage is TRBJ1-4; the D gene is possibly TRBD1 (6 bases). V was cut by 10 bases and J by 3 bases, with 21 bases left in between. This CDR3 is 16 amino acids long. Per the germline V gene, CDR1 is WNHNN and CDR2 is SYGVQD (reference sequence).

This rearrangement joins TRBV10-1 to TRBJ2-1, with D possibly being TRBD1 (5 bases). Between the trimmed V and J ends, which lost 3 bases and 2 bases, there was a span of 11 bases. Germline CDR1 and CDR2: WNHNN and SYGVQD (reference sequence). This CDR3 is 15 amino acids long. The CDR3 DNA follows: TGCGCCAGCAGTGACCCAGGGATTCCCTACAATGAGCAGTTCTTC. Protein sequence: CASSDPGIPYNEQFF.

This chain connects TRBV6-5 to TRBJ1-5, with 8 bases matching TRBD1. Trimming cost V 2 bases and J 3 bases; bases outside gene matches: 3. The CDR3 runs 15 residues. CDR1 and CDR2 from the germline V gene are MNHEY and SVGAGI. CDR3 nucleotides: TGTGCCAGCAGTTACCGACAGGGGACCAATCAGCCCCAGCATTTT. Translated: CASSYRQGTNQPQHF.

This clone was recorded only once. The V call is TRBV4-1, the J call TRBJ2-2; 8 bases map to TRBD2. The CDR3 has 14 residues. Trimming cost V 6 bases and J 5 bases; bases outside gene matches: 5. In germline, CDR1 is MGHRA, CDR2 YSYEKL. CDR3 bases: TGCGCCAGCAGACCCCAGCGGGAGACCGGGGAGCTGTTTTTT. It codes for CASRPQRETGELFF.

This clone was seen just once. The DNA for the CDR3 is TGTGCCAGCAGCTTGGTCCAGGGGGCGGGAGGCTACACCTTC. Protein: CASSLVQGAGGYTF. The chain links TRBV7-8 to TRBJ1-2, with TRBD1 identical over 8 bases. V lost 3 bases and J lost 8; bases outside the gene matches: 8. The CDR3 is 14 amino acids. The V gene's germline CDR1 is SGHVS and CDR2 FQNEAQ.

The chain uses TRBV2 and TRBJ1-1; D perhaps matches TRBD1 (6 bases). CDR1 is SNHLY and CDR2 is FYNNEI in the germline V gene. Between the trimmed V and J ends, which lost 8 bases and 2 bases, there was a span of 9 bases. The CDR3 is 12 amino acids. The CDR3 reads CASHRDNTEAFF. DNA for the CDR3: TGTGCCAGCCACAGGGACAACACTGAAGCTTTCTTT.

V gene TRBV6-5 combines with J gene TRBJ2-1; TRBD1 might be the D (6 bases). There are 15 residues in the CDR3. Germline V gene data show CDR1 as MNHEY and CDR2 as SVGAGI. Deletions cut 6 bases from V and 0 bases from J, with 12 bases between. As DNA, the CDR3 is TGTGCCAGCAGCGAGACAGGTAACTCCTACAATGAGCAGTTCTTC. It encodes CASSETGNSYNEQFF.

This chain links TRBV7-9 with TRBJ1-5; maybe TRBD1 (6 bases). This CDR3 is built from 12 residues. The V gene lost 7 bases and the J gene lost 4 bases, with 8 bases spanning the gap. Germline V gene lookup returns CDR1 SEHNR and CDR2 FQNEAQ (reference sequence). The CDR3 here is CASTGQNQPQHF. The CDR3 DNA is TGTGCCAGCACCGGACAGAATCAGCCCCAGCATTTT. Looking up the rest from reference TRBV7-9 and TRBJ1-5 gives the full variable domain: DTGVSQNPRHKITKRGQNVTFRCDPISEHNRLYWYRQTLGQGPEFLTYFQNEAQLEKSRLLSDRFSAERPKGSFSTLEIQRTEQGDSAMYLCASTGQNQPQHFGDGTRLSIL.

The rearrangement joins TRBV7-2 to TRBJ2-1; TRBD1 matches 7 bases. The ends lost 0 bases at V and 5 bases at J; junction bases unmatched: 10. The CDR3 is 17 amino acids. The germline gives CDR1 SGHTA, CDR2 FQGNSA. CDR3 amino acids: CASSLAGIGTVNNEQFF. The CDR3 coding sequence is TGTGCCAGCAGCTTAGCGGGCATTGGGACAGTTAACAATGAGCAGTTCTTC.

The chain recombines TRBV7-9 with TRBJ1-1; TRBD1 matches 7 bases. V lost 5 bases, J lost 8 bases, and 8 bases stayed unmatched. Germline CDR1 SEHNR, CDR2 FQNEAQ (reference sequence). The CDR3 has 13 residues. This chain's CDR3 is CASSTTGTREAFF. The CDR3 coding sequence is TGTGCCAGCAGCACGACAGGGACCCGAGAAGCTTTCTTT.

This clone was found once. The chain joins TRBV4-1 to TRBJ2-7; 9 bases are a match to TRBD2. Germline-derived CDR1 and CDR2 are MGHRA and YSYEKL. The trim removed 4 bases at V and 3 bases at J, leaving 10 bases unmatched. This CDR3 comprises 16 residues. The CDR3 nucleotides read TGCGCCAGCAGCCCCCTGCAAGTTAGCGGGAGCTACGAGCAGTACTTC. The encoded protein is CASSPLQVSGSYEQYF.